Below, 15 T cell receptor beta chains from the same sample are listed, as sequenced in a study of T cell changes during pregnancy in multiple sclerosis. Assay used: immunoSEQ multiplex PCR; TCRdb lists only in-frame clones, some missing. The data show some 48,000 clones, about nine tenths seen once. This specimen consisted of CD4+ T cells from peripheral blood mononuclear cells, obtained after pregnancy. The origin of the receptors is a female donor in good health, enrolled as a control in a pregnancy study.

The chain recombines TRBV28 with TRBJ1-1, with D perhaps TRBD1 (5 bases). Per the germline V gene, CDR1 is MDHEN and CDR2 is SYDVKM. Trimming shortened V by 2 bases and J by 0 bases, and 10 bases separated the two germline ends. The CDR3 is 15 amino acids. Written as DNA, the CDR3 is TGTGCCAGCAGTTTAAGGGGAACAGTGAACACTGAAGCTTTCTTT. As protein: CASSLRGTVNTEAFF.

The gene calls are TRBV6-6 and TRBJ2-7, with 10 bases aligning to TRBD2. Germline CDR1 MNHNY, CDR2 SVGAGI (reference sequence). The CDR3 contains 13 residues. V was pared by 6 bases and J by 2 bases, with 1 base of the junction left unmatched. In DNA form, the CDR3 reads TGTGCCAGCAGACTAGCGGGAACCTACGAGCAGTACTTC. Translating it yields CASRLAGTYEQYF.

CDR3 region: CASSAERANSPLHF. The CDR3 nucleotides are TGCGCCAGCAGCGCCGAGAGGGCAAATTCACCCCTCCACTTT. This chain joins TRBV4-1 and TRBJ1-6; D not resolved. There are 14 residues in the CDR3. Looked up from germline, CDR1 is MGHRA and CDR2 is YSYEKL. Trimming left V 5 bases short and J 7 bases short, with 12 bases between.

This chain connects TRBV19 to TRBJ2-7; a possible D gene is TRBD1 (6 bases). CDR1 and CDR2 (germline): LNHDA, SQIVND (reference sequence). Trimming stripped 2 bases from V and 0 bases from J, with 17 bases between. CDR3 size: 17 residues. For the CDR3, the DNA is TGTGCCAGTAGTATAATGGGGGCCGGGGACACCTCCTACGAGCAGTACTTC. It translates to CASSIMGAGDTSYEQYF.

The rearrangement links TRBV14 to TRBJ2-7; D is uncertain. This CDR3 spans 11 amino acids. V shed 0 bases and J shed 6 bases, with 3 bases lying between them. Looked up from germline, CDR1 is SGHDN and CDR2 is FVKESK. CDR3 sequence reads: CASSQDREQYF. CDR3 DNA: TGTGCCAGCAGCCAAGACCGCGAGCAGTACTTC.

The chain links TRBV28 to TRBJ2-3, with D unresolved. CDR3 length: 12 amino acids. The germline gives CDR1 MDHEN, CDR2 SYDVKM. The germline V and J ends were trimmed by 6 bases and 2 bases, with 6 bases remaining between them. The CDR3 region is CASSPYTDTQYF. The CDR3 DNA sequence: TGTGCCAGCAGCCCGTACACAGATACGCAGTATTTT.

The chain's CDR3 is CASSLTSGSDTQYF. The CDR3, as DNA: TGTGCCAGCAGTCTTACTAGCGGGAGCGATACGCAGTATTTT. V usage is TRBV11-3 and J usage is TRBJ2-3; TRBD2 agrees at 11 bases. V lost 6 bases, J lost 6 bases, and 5 bases stayed unmatched. The CDR3 spans 14 residues. The germline CDR1 and CDR2 sequences are SGHNT and YENEEA.

V and J are TRBV5-1 and TRBJ2-3; 8 bases match TRBD2. Unmatched junction bases numbered 19, after V lost 4 bases and J lost 0 bases. The CDR3 sequence is 20 residues long. From germline, CDR1 is SGHRS and CDR2 YFSETQ. The CDR3 nucleotides are TGCGCCAGCAGCATCACCTCAGGCGCGGGGGGCCTCAGCAGCACAGATACGCAGTATTTT. It specifies CASSITSGAGGLSSTDTQYF.

The chain employs TRBV6-1 and TRBJ1-5; D unclear. Germline-derived CDR1 and CDR2 are MNHNS and SASEGT. Trimming pared 6 bases from V and 0 bases from J, leaving 9 bases between. The CDR3 loop spans 14 amino acids. The CDR3 sequence is CASRAPYSNQPQHF. CDR3 nucleotides: TGTGCCAGCAGGGCCCCATATAGCAATCAGCCCCAGCATTTT.

This rearrangement joins TRBV11-2 to TRBJ2-1, with TRBD2 identical over 10 bases. CDR3 length: 15 amino acids. Germline-derived CDR1 and CDR2 are SGHAT and FQNNGV. The V gene end was trimmed by 3 bases and the J gene end by 7 bases; junction bases not matched to a gene: 6. The CDR3 nucleotides read TGTGCCAGCAGCTTGGGAGGTAGCGGGGGGAATGAGCAGTTCTTC. Protein sequence: CASSLGGSGGNEQFF.

The chain carries TRBV29-1 and TRBJ2-5, with D hard to call. V was shortened by 1 base and J by 0 bases, with 6 bases between the two germline ends. This CDR3 spans 13 amino acids. Per the germline V gene, CDR1 is SQVTM and CDR2 is ANQGSEA. CDR3 amino acids: CSVEGQYQETQYF. The CDR3 DNA sequence: TGCAGCGTTGAAGGGCAGTACCAAGAGACCCAGTACTTC.

The gene calls are TRBV11-3 and TRBJ2-3; D is possibly TRBD2 (5 bases). In germline, CDR1 is SGHNT, CDR2 YENEEA. This CDR3 region has 16 residues. The V gene lost 4 bases and the J gene lost 1 base, with 15 bases spanning the gap. In nucleotides, the CDR3 is TGTGCCAGCAGCTCCGGACTGACCGGCGGCACAGATACGCAGTATTTT. Translated: CASSSGLTGGTDTQYF.

This chain joins TRBV7-2 and TRBJ2-1; D might be TRBD1 (5 bases). The CDR3 runs 15 residues. CDR1 is SGHTA, CDR2 FQGNSA, per germline. Deletions cut 5 bases from V and 7 bases from J, with 18 bases between. Here the CDR3 DNA reads TGTGCCAGCAGCCCCTTCGGGCAGGGCTGGAATGAGCAGTTCTTC. Translating it yields CASSPFGQGWNEQFF. Combining the CDR3 with reference TRBV7-2 and TRBJ2-1 gives the whole variable domain GAGVSQSPSNKVTEKGKDVELRCDPISGHTALYWYRQSLGQGLEFLIYFQGNSAPDKSGLPSDRFSAERTGGSVSTLTIQRTQQEDSAVYLCASSPFGQGWNEQFFGPGTRLTVL.

This chain joins TRBV27 and TRBJ2-3, with 8 nucleotides matching TRBD2. The CDR3 runs to 15 residues. V lost 5 bases, J lost 0 bases, and 4 bases stayed unmatched. Germline loops: CDR1 MNHEY, CDR2 SMNVEV (reference sequence). CDR3 coding DNA: TGTGCCAGCAGTACGACTAGCGCAAGCACAGATACGCAGTATTTT. As protein: CASSTTSASTDTQYF.

The chain uses TRBV15 and TRBJ2-5; the D gene is possibly TRBD2 (6 bases). The length of the CDR3 is 15 residues. Per germline, CDR1 LNHNV and CDR2 YYDKDF (reference sequence). Trimming took off 0 bases at V and 2 bases at J, with 10 bases between the two ends. The CDR3: CATSRDRGGQETQYF. The DNA of the CDR3 is TGTGCCACCAGCAGAGATCGGGGAGGTCAAGAGACCCAGTACTTC. The full variable domain, rest sourced from reference TRBV15 and TRBJ2-5, is DAMVIQNPRYQVTQFGKPVTLSCSQTLNHNVMYWYQQKSSQAPKLLFHYYDKDFNNEADTPDNFQSRRPNTSFCFLDIRSPGLGDTAMYLCATSRDRGGQETQYFGPGTRLLVL.